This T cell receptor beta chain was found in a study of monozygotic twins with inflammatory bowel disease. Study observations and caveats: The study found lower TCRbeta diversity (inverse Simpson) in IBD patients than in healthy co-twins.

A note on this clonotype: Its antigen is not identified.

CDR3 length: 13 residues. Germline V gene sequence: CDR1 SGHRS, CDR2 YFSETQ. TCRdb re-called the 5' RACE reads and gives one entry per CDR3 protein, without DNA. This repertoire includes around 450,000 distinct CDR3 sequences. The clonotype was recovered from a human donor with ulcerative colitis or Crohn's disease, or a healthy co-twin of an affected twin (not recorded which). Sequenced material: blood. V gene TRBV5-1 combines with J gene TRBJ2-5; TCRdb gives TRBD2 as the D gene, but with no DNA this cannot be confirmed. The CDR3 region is CASKLPDRETQYF.